This T cell receptor beta chain emerged from a study of blood T cell repertoires in COVID-19 (dated by TCRdb to the early 2020s). A note on the overall study: The collaborator samples originated in the United States, Italy and Spain and spanned the acute and convalescent phases of COVID-19. The prospective study material was composed of cDNA or gDNA derived from T cells, B-cell-depleted T cells, or PBMCs. The dataset comprised deeply sampled blood TCRbeta repertoires from subjects exposed to, actively infected with, or recovered from COVID-19. A freely available public database, intended as a resource for researchers studying the immune response to SARS-CoV-2, is where the repertoires were released. The samples were drawn from the first 160 participants of the ongoing ImmuneRACE study and from 950 to 1,500 subjects provided by 6 global collaborators. Nearly every sample came with metadata listing a de-identified subject ID, COVID-19 status, age in years and sex. Where available, HLA class I and class II types were obtained from metadata supplied by the sample provider rather than from assay-based typing.

This clone was seen a few times. The antigen this receptor binds is unknown. One base away there is no much larger clone; base qualities are not given. TCRbeta CDR3 regions were amplified from genomic DNA by means of the immunoSEQ Assay, a bias-controlled multiplex PCR. The published analysis was carried out like this. The number of nucleated cells in each sample was estimated by amplification of reference gene primers within the assay. To quantify the absolute abundance of each unique TCRbeta CDR3 rearrangement, sequence reads were collapsed and filtered. For each sample, productive Simpson clonality was calculated by taking the square root of Simpson's diversity index across productive rearrangements. Sourced from immuneACCESS, this table was stored by TCRdb with only in-frame sequences that have V and J called. A share of the clones is absent; for the studies checked, an unresolved V gene accounts for under half, and the remainder has no known explanation. That table gives V, J and clone size, and the DNA gave D and trimming. The sample table records some 96,000 clones; 75% to 90% of these occur just once. In total, the top ten clones hold under 2% of the sample.

Findings and caveats that apply to the study as a whole: The quantity of clinical and demographic metadata differed by source and by participant and was supplied without curation.

The CDR3 starts with the cysteine, ends with the phenylalanine, and has 14 residues. The entry retains the CDR3 DNA only, 42 bases that are in frame from base 1. CDR1 and CDR2 were assigned from the germline V gene as SNHLY and FYNNEI. Whole blood was collected in K2EDTA tubes by collaborating institutions according to the institutions' own protocols. For TCRbeta analysis, collaborator samples were shipped as frozen whole blood, as isolated PBMCs, or as DNA extracted from either sample type. The V and J genes are TRBV2 and TRBJ2-6, with no D gene named confidently. The clonotype was recovered from an elderly man with acute or convalescent COVID-19. Input material: peripheral blood. The CDR3 protein: CGSSRSSGANVLTF. The DNA sequence reads TGTGGAAGCAGCAGATCTTCTGGGGCCAACGTCCTGACTTTC.